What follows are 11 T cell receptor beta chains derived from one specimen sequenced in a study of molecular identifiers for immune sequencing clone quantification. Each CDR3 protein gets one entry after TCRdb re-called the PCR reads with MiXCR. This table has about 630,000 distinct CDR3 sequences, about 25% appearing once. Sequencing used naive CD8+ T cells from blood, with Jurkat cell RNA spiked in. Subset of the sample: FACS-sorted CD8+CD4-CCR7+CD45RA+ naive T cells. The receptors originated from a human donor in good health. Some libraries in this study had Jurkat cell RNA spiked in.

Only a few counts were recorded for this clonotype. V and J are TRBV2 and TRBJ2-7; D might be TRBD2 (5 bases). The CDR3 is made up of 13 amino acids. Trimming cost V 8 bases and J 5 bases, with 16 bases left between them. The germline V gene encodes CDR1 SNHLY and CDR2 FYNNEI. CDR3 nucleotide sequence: TGTGCCAGCTTATTCTTACTAGAGAACGAGCAGTACTTC. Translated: CASLFLLENEQYF.

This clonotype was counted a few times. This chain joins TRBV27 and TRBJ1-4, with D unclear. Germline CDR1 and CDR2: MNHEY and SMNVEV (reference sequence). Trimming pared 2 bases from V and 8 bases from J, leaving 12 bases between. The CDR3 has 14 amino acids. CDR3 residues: CASSLEPTGEKLFF. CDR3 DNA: TGTGCCAGCAGTTTAGAACCAACGGGGGAAAAACTGTTTTTT.

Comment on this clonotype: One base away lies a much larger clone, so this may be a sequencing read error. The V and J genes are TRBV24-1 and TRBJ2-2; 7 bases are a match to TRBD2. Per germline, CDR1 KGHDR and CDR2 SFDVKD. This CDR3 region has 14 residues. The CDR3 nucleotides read TGTGCCACCAGCGGGACTACGAACGCCGGGGAGCTGGTTTTT. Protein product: CATSGTTNAGELVF.

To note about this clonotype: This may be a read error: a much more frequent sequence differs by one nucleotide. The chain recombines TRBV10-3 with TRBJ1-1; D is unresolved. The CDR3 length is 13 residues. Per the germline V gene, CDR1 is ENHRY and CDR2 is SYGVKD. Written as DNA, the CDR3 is TGTGCCATCACCGATGAGATGGGCACTGACGCTTTCTTT. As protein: CAITDEMGTDAFF.

Here the CDR3 DNA reads TGTGCCAGCAGCTTTACTAATGAAAAACTGTTTTTT. As protein: CASSFTNEKLFF. The gene calls are TRBV7-9 and TRBJ1-4; D unclear. V lost 3 bases and J 2 bases, leaving 1 base between the germline ends. Germline V gene data show CDR1 as SEHNR and CDR2 as FQNEAQ (reference sequence). CDR3 length equals 12 residues. The whole variable domain, filled in from reference TRBV7-9 and TRBJ1-4, reads DTGVSQNPRHKITKRGQNVTFRCDPISEHNRLYWYRQTLGQGPEFLTYFQNEAQLEKSRLLSDRFSAERPKGSFSTLEIQRTEQGDSAMYLCASSFTNEKLFFGSGTQLSVL.

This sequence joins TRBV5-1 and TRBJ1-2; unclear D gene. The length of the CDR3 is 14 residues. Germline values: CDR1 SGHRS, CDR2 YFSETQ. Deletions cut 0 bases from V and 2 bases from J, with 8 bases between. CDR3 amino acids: CASSLDGRNYGYTF. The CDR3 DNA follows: TGCGCCAGCAGCTTGGACGGGAGAAACTATGGCTACACCTTC.

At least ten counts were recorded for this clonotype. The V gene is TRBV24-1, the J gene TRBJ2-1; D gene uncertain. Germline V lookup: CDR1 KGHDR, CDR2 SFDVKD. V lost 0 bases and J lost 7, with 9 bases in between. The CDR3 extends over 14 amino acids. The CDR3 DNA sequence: TGTGCCACCAGTGATTTGACAGATGAGAATGAGCAGTTCTTC. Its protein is CATSDLTDENEQFF.

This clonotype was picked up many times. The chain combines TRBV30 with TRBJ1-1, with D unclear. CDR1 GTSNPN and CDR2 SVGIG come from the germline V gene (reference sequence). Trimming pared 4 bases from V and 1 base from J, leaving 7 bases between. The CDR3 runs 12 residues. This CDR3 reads CAWTRTNTEAFF. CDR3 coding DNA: TGTGCCTGGACCAGGACGAACACTGAAGCTTTCTTT. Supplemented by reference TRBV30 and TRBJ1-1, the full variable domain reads SQTIHQWPATLVQPVGSPLSLECTVEGTSNPNLYWYRQAAGRGLQLLFYSVGIGQISSEVPQNLSASRPQDRQFILSSKKLLLSDSGFYLCAWTRTNTEAFFGQGTRLTVV.

The CDR3 region has the DNA TGCAGCGTTTATAGCGGGGTATCCGGGGAGCTGTTTTTT. It translates to CSVYSGVSGELFF. The chain uses TRBV29-1 and TRBJ2-2; TRBD2 agrees at 8 bases. V shed 5 bases, J shed 6 bases, and the junction held 5 bases outside the gene matches. The CDR3 extends over 13 amino acids. The germline gives CDR1 SQVTM, CDR2 ANQGSEA.

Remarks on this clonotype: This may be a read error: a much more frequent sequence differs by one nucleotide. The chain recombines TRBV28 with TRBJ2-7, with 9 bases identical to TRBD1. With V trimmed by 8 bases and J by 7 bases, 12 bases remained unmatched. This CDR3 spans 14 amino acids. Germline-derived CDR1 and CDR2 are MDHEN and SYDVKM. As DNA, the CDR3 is TGTGCCAGCGGTTCACCCCGGACAGGGGCGGAGCAGTACTTC. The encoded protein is CASGSPRTGAEQYF.

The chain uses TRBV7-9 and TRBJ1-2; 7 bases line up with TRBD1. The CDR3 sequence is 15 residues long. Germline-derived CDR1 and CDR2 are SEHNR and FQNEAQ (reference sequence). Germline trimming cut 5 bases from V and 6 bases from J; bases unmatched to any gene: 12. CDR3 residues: CASSVWSVGGDGYTF. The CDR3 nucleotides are TGTGCCAGCAGCGTGTGGTCGGTAGGGGGCGATGGCTACACCTTC.